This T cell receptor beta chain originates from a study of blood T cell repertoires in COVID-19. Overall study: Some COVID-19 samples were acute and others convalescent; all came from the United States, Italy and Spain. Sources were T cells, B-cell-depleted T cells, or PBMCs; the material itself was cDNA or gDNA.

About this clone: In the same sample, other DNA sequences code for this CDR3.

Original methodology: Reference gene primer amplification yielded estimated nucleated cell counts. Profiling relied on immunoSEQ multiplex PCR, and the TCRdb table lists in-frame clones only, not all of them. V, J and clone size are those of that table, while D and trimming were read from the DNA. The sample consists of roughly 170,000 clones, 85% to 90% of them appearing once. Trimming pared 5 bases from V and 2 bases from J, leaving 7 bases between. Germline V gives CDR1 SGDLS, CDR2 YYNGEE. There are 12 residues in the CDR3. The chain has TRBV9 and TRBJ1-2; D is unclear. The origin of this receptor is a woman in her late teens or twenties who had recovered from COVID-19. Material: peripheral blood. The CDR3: CASRAGNYGYTF. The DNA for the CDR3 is TGTGCCAGCAGGGCGGGGAACTATGGCTACACCTTC.